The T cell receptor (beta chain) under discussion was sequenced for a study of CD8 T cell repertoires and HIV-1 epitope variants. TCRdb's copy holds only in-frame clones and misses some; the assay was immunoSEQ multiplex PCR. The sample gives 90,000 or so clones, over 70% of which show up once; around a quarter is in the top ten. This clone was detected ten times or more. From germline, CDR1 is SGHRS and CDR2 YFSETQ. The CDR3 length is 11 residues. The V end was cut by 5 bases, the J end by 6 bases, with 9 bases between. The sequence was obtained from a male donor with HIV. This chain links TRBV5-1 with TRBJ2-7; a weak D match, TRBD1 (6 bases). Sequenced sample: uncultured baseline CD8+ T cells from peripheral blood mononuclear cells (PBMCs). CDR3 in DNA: TGCGCCAGCAGAACAGGGTCCGAGCAGTACTTC. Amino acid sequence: CASRTGSEQYF. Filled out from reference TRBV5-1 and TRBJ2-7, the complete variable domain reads KAGVTQTPRYLIKTRGQQVTLSCSPISGHRSVSWYQQTPGQGLQFLFEYFSETQRNKGNFPGRFSGRQFSNSRSEMNVSTLELGDSALYLCASRTGSEQYFGPGTRLTVT.